The TCR beta chain described here comes from a study of Graves' ophthalmopathy and Graves' hyperthyroidism. Amplifying from RNA transcripts, the study obtained TCR beta CDR3 regions. The library came from an HTBI-primed first-round RT-PCR and a second-round multiplex PCR. TCRdb ran MiXCR on the multiplex PCR reads and lists one entry per CDR3 protein. This sample has 400,000 or so distinct CDR3 sequences, with about 18% found just once. This clonotype was recorded at least ten times. V lost 7 bases to trimming and J lost 2 bases; unmatched junction nucleotides: 12. This CDR3 has 16 residues. The V gene's germline CDR1 is SNHLY and CDR2 FYNNEI.

V is TRBV2 and J is TRBJ1-2, with 8 bases that match TRBD1. The specimen sequenced was peripheral blood. This clonotype was obtained from an adult woman with stable Graves' hyperthyroidism. The CDR3 is CASILKEDRENYGYTF. CDR3 DNA: TGTGCCAGCATTTTAAAGGAGGACAGGGAGAACTATGGCTACACCTTC.